These T cell receptor beta chains were read from a single sample in a study of blood T cell repertoires in COVID-19. Clones were sequenced by immunoSEQ multiplex PCR, and TCRdb holds only the in-frame ones, with some missing. The sample consists of roughly 140,000 clones, about 84% of them appearing once. The sequenced sample was peripheral blood. These TCRs come from a woman older than 75 in a cohort sampled during active or convalescent COVID-19. The CDR3 runs from the conserved cysteine through the conserved F or W. Fields, in order: D gene, clone size, V gene, J gene, CDR3 protein, CDR3 DNA. A D gene is named only where the DNA matches it firmly. Clone sizes are given selectively: once, few, many, or a class where the clone is expanded.

TRBD1	.	TRBV6-5	TRBJ2-5	CASRRTGEETQYF	TGTGCCAGCAGGAGGACAGGGGAAGAGACCCAGTACTTC
TRBD2	.	TRBV11-2	TRBJ2-5	CASSGTTSGETQYF	TGTGCCAGCAGCGGCACGACTAGCGGTGAGACCCAGTACTTC
.	.	TRBV2	TRBJ1-5	CASSVRNQPQHF	TGTGCCAGCAGTGTGAGGAATCAGCCCCAGCATTTT
.	.	TRBV7-3	TRBJ1-1	CASSSRGEGGVEAFF	TGTGCCAGCAGCTCCCGAGGTGAGGGAGGGGTTGAAGCTTTCTTT
TRBD1	.	TRBV30	TRBJ2-3	CAWSASDRDGDTQYF	TGTGCCTGGAGTGCCTCGGACAGGGATGGAGATACGCAGTATTTT
TRBD1	.	TRBV3-1/TRBV3-2	TRBJ1-3	CASSQRITGVTGNTIYF	TGTGCCAGCAGCCAGCGCATAACAGGGGTGACGGGAAACACCATATATTTT
.	.	TRBV11-2	TRBJ2-5	CASSLGRGGGETQYF	TGTGCCAGCAGCTTGGGCAGGGGTGGAGGAGAGACCCAGTACTTC
TRBD2	.	TRBV7-9	TRBJ2-5	CASSYLAGAQETQYF	TGTGCCAGCAGCTATCTAGCGGGGGCTCAAGAGACCCAGTACTTC
TRBD1	.	TRBV6-2/TRBV6-3	TRBJ1-1	CASSTLTGSTEAFF	TGTGCCAGCAGTACACTGACAGGGAGCACTGAAGCTTTCTTT
TRBD1	few	TRBV4-1	TRBJ2-5	CASSRTGTGKEETQYF	TGCGCCAGCAGCCGAACCGGGACAGGAAAAGAAGAGACCCAGTACTTC
.	.	TRBV19	TRBJ1-4	CASSNPGFANEKLFF	TGTGCCAGTAGTAACCCAGGGTTTGCTAATGAAAAACTGTTTTTT
.	once	TRBV5-8	TRBJ1-2	CASSFNRNYGYTF	TGTGCCAGCAGCTTCAACAGGAACTATGGCTACACCTTC
TRBD2	.	TRBV10-2	TRBJ2-1	CASRVAGGSNEQFF	TGCGCCAGCAGGGTAGCGGGGGGGTCCAATGAGCAGTTCTTC
TRBD2	.	TRBV9	TRBJ2-3	CASSVAPEVAGGTDTQYF	TGTGCCAGCAGCGTAGCCCCCGAGGTGGCGGGGGGCACAGATACGCAGTATTTT
.	.	TRBV28	TRBJ1-2	CASEAQRNYGYTF	TGTGCCTCAGAGGCTCAGCGCAACTATGGCTACACCTTC
TRBD1	.	TRBV6-5	TRBJ2-3	CASSYDRGSTDTQYF	TGTGCCAGCAGTTACGACAGGGGTAGCACAGATACGCAGTATTTT
.	.	TRBV19	TRBJ1-5	CASSIAGNQPQHF	TGTGCCAGTAGTATAGCCGGCAATCAGCCCCAGCATTTT
.	.	TRBV28	TRBJ2-5	CASSPGGTKETQYF	TGTGCCAGCAGCCCCGGGGGGACAAAAGAGACCCAGTACTTC
TRBD1	few	TRBV18	TRBJ2-7	CASSPLGQGAEQYF	TGTGCCAGCTCACCTCTTGGACAGGGCGCCGAGCAGTACTTC
.	.	TRBV29-1	TRBJ1-1	CSVEALDRNTEAFF	TGCAGCGTTGAGGCTTTGGACAGGAACACTGAAGCTTTCTTT
TRBD2	.	TRBV10-3	TRBJ2-7	CAIRTSGSSYEQYF	TGTGCCATCAGGACTAGCGGGAGCTCCTACGAGCAGTACTTC
TRBD2	.	TRBV19	TRBJ2-5	CASSTLGGSSETQYF	TGTGCCAGTAGTACCCTCGGGGGGTCATCAGAGACCCAGTACTTC
TRBD1	once	TRBV5-1	TRBJ1-2	CASSAPLGQGHGGYTF	TGCGCCAGCAGCGCGCCGCTGGGACAGGGGCACGGTGGCTACACCTTC
.	.	TRBV5-6	TRBJ1-1	CASSFQYTEAFF	TGTGCCAGCAGCTTTCAATACACTGAAGCTTTCTTT
TRBD1	.	TRBV10-1	TRBJ2-5	CASRTGGLHRETQYF	TGCGCCAGCAGGACAGGGGGCCTACATCGGGAGACCCAGTACTTC
.	.	TRBV7-3	TRBJ2-1	CASSLSGGASYNEQFF	TGTGCCAGCAGCTTAAGCGGTGGGGCCTCCTACAATGAGCAGTTCTTC
TRBD1	.	TRBV19	TRBJ1-2	CASSSRGQGGPGYTF	TGTGCCAGTAGTAGCCGGGGACAGGGAGGGCCCGGCTACACCTTC
TRBD2	.	TRBV2	TRBJ2-5	CASLPAGGPRSETQYF	TGTGCCAGCCTACCAGCGGGGGGGCCTCGATCCGAGACCCAGTACTTC
.	.	TRBV25-1	TRBJ1-1	CASSEGGGPTEAFF	TGTGCCAGCAGTGAAGGGGGGGGGCCAACTGAAGCTTTCTTT
.	.	TRBV7-8	TRBJ2-1	CASSINIYNEQFF	TGTGCCAGCAGCATCAACATTTACAATGAGCAGTTCTTC
.	.	TRBV5-6	TRBJ1-4	CASSLLGGESNEKLFF	TGTGCCAGCAGCTTGCTCGGGGGGGAGAGTAATGAAAAACTGTTTTTT
TRBD1	.	TRBV2	TRBJ2-3	CASSAGGWGTDTQYF	TGTGCCAGCAGTGCAGGGGGCTGGGGCACAGATACGCAGTATTTT
.	once	TRBV12-3/TRBV12-4	TRBJ2-7	CASSYTYEQYF	TGTGCCAGCAGTTATACCTACGAGCAGTACTTC
TRBD2	.	TRBV6-5	TRBJ2-1	CACRLAGGYYNEQFF	TGTGCCTGTCGACTAGCGGGGGGGTACTACAATGAGCAGTTCTTC
.	.	TRBV7-3	TRBJ2-3	CASSLLGTDTQYF	TGTGCCAGCAGCCTATTAGGCACAGATACGCAGTATTTT
.	.	TRBV7-9	TRBJ2-5	CASSLVGAEPQYF	TGTGCCAGCAGCTTAGTCGGTGCGGAGCCCCAGTACTTC
TRBD1	.	TRBV19	TRBJ2-3	CASRQGGTDTQYF	TGTGCCAGTAGGCAGGGGGGCACAGATACGCAGTATTTT
TRBD1	.	TRBV2	TRBJ1-6	CASIMTGAGSPLHF	TGTGCCAGCATTATGACAGGGGCCGGATCACCCCTCCACTTT
.	once	TRBV7-6	TRBJ2-2	CASSPELRGANTGELFF	TGTGCCAGCAGCCCAGAACTTCGTGGGGCTAACACCGGGGAGCTGTTTTTT
.	.	TRBV7-9	TRBJ1-2	CASSLRRGRRNHGYTF	TGTGCCAGCAGCCTAAGGCGAGGTCGTAGGAATCATGGCTACACCTTC
.	.	TRBV5-1	TRBJ1-5	CASSLGQDQPQHF	TGCGCCAGCAGCTTGGGACAGGATCAGCCCCAGCATTTT
.	once	TRBV7-9	TRBJ1-1	CASSYGQLEAFF	TGTGCCAGCAGCTATGGACAGTTAGAAGCTTTCTTT
.	.	TRBV6-5	TRBJ1-1	CASKDSLNTEAFF	TGTGCCAGCAAAGACAGCCTGAACACTGAAGCTTTCTTT
.	.	TRBV27	TRBJ1-4	CASRVTFREKLFF	TGTGCCAGCAGGGTAACATTTCGAGAAAAACTGTTTTTT
TRBD1	.	TRBV4-2	TRBJ1-3	CASSQDPTGSGGGNTIYF	TGTGCCAGCAGCCAAGACCCGACAGGGTCAGGGGGTGGAAACACCATATATTTT
.	.	TRBV5-1	TRBJ2-4	CASSLDTGTRRNIQYF	TGCGCCAGCAGCTTGGATACCGGGACAAGGAGAAACATTCAGTACTTC
.	.	TRBV7-7	TRBJ1-4	CASSPRRVSNEKLFF	TGTGCCAGCAGCCCCCGGCGGGTTTCTAATGAAAAACTGTTTTTT
TRBD2	once	TRBV6-2/TRBV6-3	TRBJ2-2	CASSYSSGALTGELFF	TGTGCCAGCAGTTACTCGAGCGGGGCACTCACCGGGGAGCTGTTTTTT
.	once	TRBV12-3/TRBV12-4	TRBJ1-3	CASSLLRNTIYF	TGTGCCAGCAGCCTCTTAAGAAACACCATATATTTT
.	.	TRBV9	TRBJ1-2	CASSEYGYYGYTF	TGTGCCAGCAGCGAATACGGGTACTATGGCTACACCTTC
.	.	TRBV29-1	TRBJ2-1	CSVEEGSNEQFF	TGCAGCGTTGAAGAAGGGAGCAATGAGCAGTTCTTC